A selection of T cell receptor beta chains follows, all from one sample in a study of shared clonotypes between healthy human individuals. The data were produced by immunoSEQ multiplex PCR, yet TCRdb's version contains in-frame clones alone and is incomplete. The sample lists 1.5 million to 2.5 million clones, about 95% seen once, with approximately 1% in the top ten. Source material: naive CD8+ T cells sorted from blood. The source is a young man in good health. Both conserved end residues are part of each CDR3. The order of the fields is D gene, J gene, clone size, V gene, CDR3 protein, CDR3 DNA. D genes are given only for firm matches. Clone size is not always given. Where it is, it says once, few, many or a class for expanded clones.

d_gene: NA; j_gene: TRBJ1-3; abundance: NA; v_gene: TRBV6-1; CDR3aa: CASTTDLTDGNTIYF; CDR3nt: TGTGCCAGCACTACTGACTTGACAGACGGAAACACCATATATTTT
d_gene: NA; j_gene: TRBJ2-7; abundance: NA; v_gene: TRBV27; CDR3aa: CASSPRPGRIYYEQYF; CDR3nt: TGTGCCAGCAGCCCGAGGCCGGGGAGAATTTACTACGAGCAGTACTTC
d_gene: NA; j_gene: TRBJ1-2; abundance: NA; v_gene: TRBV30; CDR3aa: CAWSVTLYGYTF; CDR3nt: TGTGCCTGGAGTGTTACCCTCTATGGCTACACCTTC
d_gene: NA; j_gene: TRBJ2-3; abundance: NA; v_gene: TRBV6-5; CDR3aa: CASSLTVTDTQYF; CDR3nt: TGTGCCAGCAGCCTTACCGTCACAGATACGCAGTATTTT
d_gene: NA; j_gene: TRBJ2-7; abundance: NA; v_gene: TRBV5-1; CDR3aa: CASSLNRETYSYEQYF; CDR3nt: TGCGCCAGCAGCCTAAACAGGGAGACTTACTCCTACGAGCAGTACTTC
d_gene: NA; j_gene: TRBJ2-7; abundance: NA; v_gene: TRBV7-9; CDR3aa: CASSSTFQDEQYF; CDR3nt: TGTGCCAGCAGCTCCACCTTTCAAGACGAGCAGTACTTC
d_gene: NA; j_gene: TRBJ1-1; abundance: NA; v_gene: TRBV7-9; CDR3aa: CASSRINTEAFF; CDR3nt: TGTGCCAGCAGCCGAATTAACACTGAAGCTTTCTTT
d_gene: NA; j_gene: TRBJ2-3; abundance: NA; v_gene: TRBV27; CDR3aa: CASSLVWVADTQYF; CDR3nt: TGTGCCAGCAGTTTAGTCTGGGTAGCAGATACGCAGTATTTT
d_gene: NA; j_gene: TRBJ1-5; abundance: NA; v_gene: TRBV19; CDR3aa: CASSVTEYSNQPQHF; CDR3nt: TGTGCCAGTAGTGTAACAGAATATAGCAATCAGCCCCAGCATTTT
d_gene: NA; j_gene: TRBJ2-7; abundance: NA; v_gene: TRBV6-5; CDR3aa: CASSQDLTQYF; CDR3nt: TGTGCCAGCAGTCAGGATCTCACGCAGTACTTC
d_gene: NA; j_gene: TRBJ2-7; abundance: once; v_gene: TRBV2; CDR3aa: CASSESDSLSYEQYF; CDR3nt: TGTGCCAGCAGTGAATCGGACAGCCTCTCCTACGAGCAGTACTTC
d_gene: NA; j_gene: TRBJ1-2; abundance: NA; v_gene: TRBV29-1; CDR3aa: CSVASSNYGYTF; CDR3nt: TGCAGCGTTGCCAGCAGTAACTATGGCTACACCTTC
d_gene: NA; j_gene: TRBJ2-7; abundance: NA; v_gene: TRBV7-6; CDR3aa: CASSLAGNYEQYF; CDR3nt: TGTGCCAGCAGCTTAGCGGGAAACTACGAGCAGTACTTC
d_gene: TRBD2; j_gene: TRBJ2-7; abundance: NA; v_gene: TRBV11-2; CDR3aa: CASSLGGVGTSGYEQYF; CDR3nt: TGTGCCAGCAGCCTCGGAGGGGTAGGGACTAGCGGGTACGAGCAGTACTTC
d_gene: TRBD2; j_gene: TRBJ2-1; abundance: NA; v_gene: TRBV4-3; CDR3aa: CASSQDPLWGEGDEQFF; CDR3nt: TGCGCCAGCAGCCAAGATCCTCTCTGGGGGGAGGGTGATGAGCAGTTCTTC
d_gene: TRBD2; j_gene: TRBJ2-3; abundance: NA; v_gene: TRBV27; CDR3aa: CASRGLAGPTDTQYF; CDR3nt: TGTGCCAGCAGAGGACTAGCGGGGCCCACAGATACGCAGTATTTT
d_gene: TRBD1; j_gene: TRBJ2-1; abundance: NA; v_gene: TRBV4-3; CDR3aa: CASSLLDRGIDEQFF; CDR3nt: TGCGCCAGCAGCCTTCTGGACAGGGGTATCGATGAGCAGTTCTTC
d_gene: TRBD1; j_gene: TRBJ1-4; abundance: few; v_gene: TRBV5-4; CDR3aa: CASSLRQQGTNEKLFF; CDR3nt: TGTGCCAGCAGCTTGAGACAACAGGGGACTAATGAAAAACTGTTTTTT
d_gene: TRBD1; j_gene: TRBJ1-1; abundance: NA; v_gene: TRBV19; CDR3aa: CASSRQGETEAFF; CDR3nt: TGTGCCAGTAGTAGACAGGGGGAAACTGAAGCTTTCTTT
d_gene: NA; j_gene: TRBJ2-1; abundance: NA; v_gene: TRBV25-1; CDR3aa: CASRQDAYNEQFF; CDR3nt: TGTGCCAGCAGGCAGGACGCCTACAATGAGCAGTTCTTC
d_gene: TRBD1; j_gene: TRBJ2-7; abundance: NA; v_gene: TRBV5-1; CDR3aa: CASSPPGQGEQYF; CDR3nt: TGCGCCAGCAGCCCCCCGGGACAGGGAGAGCAGTACTTC
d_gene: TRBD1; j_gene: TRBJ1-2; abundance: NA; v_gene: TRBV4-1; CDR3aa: CASSQAPGTGINYGYTF; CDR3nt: TGCGCCAGCAGCCAAGCCCCCGGGACAGGAATTAACTATGGCTACACCTTC
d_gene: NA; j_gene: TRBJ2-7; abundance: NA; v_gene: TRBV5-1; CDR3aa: CASSSGGEYYEQYF; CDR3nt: TGCGCCAGCAGCTCAGGAGGAGAGTACTACGAGCAGTACTTC
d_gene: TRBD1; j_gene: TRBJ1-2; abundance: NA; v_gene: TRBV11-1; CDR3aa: CASSLPEGTGDGYTF; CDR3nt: TGTGCCAGCAGCTTACCGGAGGGGACAGGGGATGGCTACACCTTC
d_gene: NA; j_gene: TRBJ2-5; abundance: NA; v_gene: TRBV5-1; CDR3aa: CASSLSGWQQETQYF; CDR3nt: TGCGCCAGCAGCTTGTCTGGGTGGCAGCAAGAGACCCAGTACTTC
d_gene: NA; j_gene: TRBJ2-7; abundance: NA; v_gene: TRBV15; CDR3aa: CATSNHRDGFYEQYF; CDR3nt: TGTGCCACCAGCAACCACCGGGACGGGTTCTACGAGCAGTACTTC
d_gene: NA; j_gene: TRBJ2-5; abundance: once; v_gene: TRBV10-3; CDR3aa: CAISERSAQETQYF; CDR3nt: TGTGCCATCAGTGAGAGGTCAGCCCAAGAGACCCAGTACTTC
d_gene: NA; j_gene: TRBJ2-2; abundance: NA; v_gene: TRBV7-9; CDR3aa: CASSPPRGTNTGELFF; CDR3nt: TGTGCCAGCAGCCCACCCCGGGGCACTAACACCGGGGAGCTGTTTTTT
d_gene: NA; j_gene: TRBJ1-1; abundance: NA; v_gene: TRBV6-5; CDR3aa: CASSYSLNTEAFF; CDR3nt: TGTGCCAGCAGTTACAGCCTGAACACTGAAGCTTTCTTT
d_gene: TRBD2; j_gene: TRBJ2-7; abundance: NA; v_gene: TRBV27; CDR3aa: CASSSGLAVYEQYF; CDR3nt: TGTGCCAGCAGTTCGGGACTAGCGGTGTACGAGCAGTACTTC
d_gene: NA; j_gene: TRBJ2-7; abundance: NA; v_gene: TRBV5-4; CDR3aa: CASSLDGAYEQYF; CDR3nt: TGTGCCAGCAGCTTGGACGGAGCCTACGAGCAGTACTTC
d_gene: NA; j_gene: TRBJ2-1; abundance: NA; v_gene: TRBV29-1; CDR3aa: CSVDHDAEQFF; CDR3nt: TGCAGCGTTGACCACGACGCGGAGCAGTTCTTC
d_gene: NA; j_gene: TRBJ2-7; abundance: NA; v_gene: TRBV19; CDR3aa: CASSIFMGYEQYF; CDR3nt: TGTGCCAGTAGTATATTCATGGGGTACGAGCAGTACTTC
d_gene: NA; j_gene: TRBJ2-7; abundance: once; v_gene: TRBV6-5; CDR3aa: CASSSQGVSHYEQYF; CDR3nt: TGTGCCAGCAGTTCCCAAGGCGTTTCCCACTACGAGCAGTACTTC
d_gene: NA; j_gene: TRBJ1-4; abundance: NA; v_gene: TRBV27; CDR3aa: CASSKTGSNEKLFF; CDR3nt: TGTGCCAGCAGTAAGACAGGATCTAATGAAAAACTGTTTTTT
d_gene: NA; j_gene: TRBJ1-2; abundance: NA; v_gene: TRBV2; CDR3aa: CASSDPGGGVYGYTF; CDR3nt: TGTGCCAGCAGTGACCCCGGGGGAGGGGTCTATGGCTACACCTTC
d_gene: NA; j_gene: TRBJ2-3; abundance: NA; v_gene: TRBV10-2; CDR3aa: CASSEAGPLSNTQYF; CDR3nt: TGCGCCAGCAGTGAGGCGGGGCCCCTTTCGAATACGCAGTATTTT
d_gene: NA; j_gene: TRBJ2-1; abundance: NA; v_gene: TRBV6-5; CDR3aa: CASSYSEGASINEQFF; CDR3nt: TGTGCCAGCAGTTACTCAGAAGGGGCGTCTATTAATGAGCAGTTCTTC
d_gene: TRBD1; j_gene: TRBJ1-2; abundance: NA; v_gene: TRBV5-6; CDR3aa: CASSLWDRDHGYTF; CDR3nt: TGTGCCAGCAGCTTGTGGGACAGGGACCATGGCTACACCTTC
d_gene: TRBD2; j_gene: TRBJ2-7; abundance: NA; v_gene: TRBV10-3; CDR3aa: CAISGTSGSAYEQYF; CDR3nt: TGTGCCATCAGTGGGACTAGCGGGAGTGCCTACGAGCAGTACTTC
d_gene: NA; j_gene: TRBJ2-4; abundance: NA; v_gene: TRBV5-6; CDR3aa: CASSLALVAKNIQYF; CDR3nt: TGTGCCAGCAGCTTGGCCCTAGTAGCCAAAAACATTCAGTACTTC
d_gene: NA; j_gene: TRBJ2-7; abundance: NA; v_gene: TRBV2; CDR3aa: CASSENRHPSYEQYF; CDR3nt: TGTGCCAGCAGTGAGAACAGGCACCCTTCCTACGAGCAGTACTTC
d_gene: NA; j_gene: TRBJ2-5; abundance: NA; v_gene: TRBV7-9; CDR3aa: CASSSKGPSRETQYF; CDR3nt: TGTGCCAGCAGCTCTAAGGGTCCGTCTCGAGAGACCCAGTACTTC